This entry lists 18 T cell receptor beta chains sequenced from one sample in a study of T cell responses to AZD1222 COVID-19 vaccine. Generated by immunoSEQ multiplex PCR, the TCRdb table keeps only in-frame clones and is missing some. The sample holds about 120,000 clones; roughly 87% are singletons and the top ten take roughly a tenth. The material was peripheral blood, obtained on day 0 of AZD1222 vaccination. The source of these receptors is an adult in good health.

CDR3 sequence reads: CASSLSWGGQETQYF. DNA of the CDR3: TGTGCCAGCAGCTTAAGTTGGGGGGGGCAAGAGACCCAGTACTTC. J is TRBJ2-5 and V is TRBV11-1, with 7 bases that match TRBD2. Germline CDR1 is SGHAT and CDR2 is FQDESV (reference sequence). CDR3 length: 15 residues. Trimming took 2 bases from V and 2 from J; bases not matched to a gene: 5. Complete variable domain (other parts from reference TRBV11-1 and TRBJ2-5): EAEVAQSPRYKITEKSQAVAFWCDPISGHATLYWYRQILGQGPELLVQFQDESVVDDSQLPKDRFSAERLKGVDSTLKIQPAELGDSAMYLCASSLSWGGQETQYFGPGTRLLVL.

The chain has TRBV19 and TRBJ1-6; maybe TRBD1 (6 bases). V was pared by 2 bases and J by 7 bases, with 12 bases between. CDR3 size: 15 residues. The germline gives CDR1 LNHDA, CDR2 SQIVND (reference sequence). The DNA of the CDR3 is TGTGCCAGTAGTATACAGCGGACAGTAAATTCACCCCTCCACTTT. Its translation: CASSIQRTVNSPLHF.

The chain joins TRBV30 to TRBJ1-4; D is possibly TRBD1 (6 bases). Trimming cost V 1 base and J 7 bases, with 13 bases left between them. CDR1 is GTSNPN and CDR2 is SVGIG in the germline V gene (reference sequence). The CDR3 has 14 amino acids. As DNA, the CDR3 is TGTGCCTGGAGTGCCCAGGGAGGGGGTGAAAAACTGTTTTTT. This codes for CAWSAQGGGEKLFF.

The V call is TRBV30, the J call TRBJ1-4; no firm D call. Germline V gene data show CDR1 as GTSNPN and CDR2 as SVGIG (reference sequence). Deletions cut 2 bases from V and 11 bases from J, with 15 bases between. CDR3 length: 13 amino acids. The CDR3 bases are TGTGCCTGGAGTTTGGGCCCCCTTCGGAAACTGTTTTTT. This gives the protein CAWSLGPLRKLFF. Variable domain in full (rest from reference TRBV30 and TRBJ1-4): SQTIHQWPATLVQPVGSPLSLECTVEGTSNPNLYWYRQAAGRGLQLLFYSVGIGQISSEVPQNLSASRPQDRQFILSSKKLLLSDSGFYLCAWSLGPLRKLFFGSGTQLSVL.

CDR3 nucleotides: TGTGCCAGCAGCTTCGCGGGGGTAGGCAATCAGCCCCAGCATTTT. This gives the protein CASSFAGVGNQPQHF. The gene calls are TRBV7-8 and TRBJ1-5, with a weak D call TRBD1 (5 bases). V was cut by 3 bases and J by 2 bases, with 11 bases left in between. Per germline, CDR1 SGHVS and CDR2 FQNEAQ. This CDR3 spans 15 amino acids.

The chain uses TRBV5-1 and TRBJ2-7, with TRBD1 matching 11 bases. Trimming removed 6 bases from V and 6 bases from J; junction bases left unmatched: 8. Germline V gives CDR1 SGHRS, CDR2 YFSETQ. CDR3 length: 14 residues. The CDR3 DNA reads TGCGCCAGCACTTGGGGACAGGGGGTAAGCGAGCAGTACTTC. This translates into CASTWGQGVSEQYF.

This chain's CDR3 is CASSLTAANYGYTF. The CDR3 nucleotides read TGTGCCAGCAGCTTGACAGCAGCTAACTATGGCTACACCTTC. The chain is built from TRBV11-2 and TRBJ1-2, with D possibly being TRBD1 (5 bases). V lost 3 bases and J lost 0, with 8 bases in between. The CDR3 totals 14 residues. Germline CDR1 SGHAT, CDR2 FQNNGV.

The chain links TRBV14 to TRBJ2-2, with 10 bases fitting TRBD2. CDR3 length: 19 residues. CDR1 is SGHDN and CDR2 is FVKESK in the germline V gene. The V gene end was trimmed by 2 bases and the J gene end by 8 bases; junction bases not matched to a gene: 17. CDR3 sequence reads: CASSQSSGSVTGRIGELFF. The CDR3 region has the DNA TGTGCCAGCAGCCAATCTAGCGGGAGCGTTACGGGGAGGATAGGGGAGCTGTTTTTT.

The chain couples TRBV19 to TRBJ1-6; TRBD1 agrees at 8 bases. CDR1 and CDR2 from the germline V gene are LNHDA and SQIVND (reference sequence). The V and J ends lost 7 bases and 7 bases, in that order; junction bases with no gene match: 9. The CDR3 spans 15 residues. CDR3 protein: CASTLDRGRNSPLHF. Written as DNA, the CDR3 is TGTGCCAGTACCCTAGACAGGGGAAGGAATTCACCCCTCCACTTT.

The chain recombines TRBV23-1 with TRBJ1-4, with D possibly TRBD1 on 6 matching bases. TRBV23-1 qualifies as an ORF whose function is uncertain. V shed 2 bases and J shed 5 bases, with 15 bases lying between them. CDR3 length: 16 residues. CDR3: CASSQTSTGLNEKLFF. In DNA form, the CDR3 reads TGCGCCAGCAGTCAAACGTCGACAGGATTAAATGAAAAACTGTTTTTT.

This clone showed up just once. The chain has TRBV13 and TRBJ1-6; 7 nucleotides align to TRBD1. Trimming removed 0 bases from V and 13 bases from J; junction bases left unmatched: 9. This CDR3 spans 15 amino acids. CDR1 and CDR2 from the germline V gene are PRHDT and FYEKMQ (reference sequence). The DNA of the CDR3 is TGTGCCAGCAGCTTAGGCCGTGGGGGACAGTCTCCCCTCCACTTT. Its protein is CASSLGRGGQSPLHF.

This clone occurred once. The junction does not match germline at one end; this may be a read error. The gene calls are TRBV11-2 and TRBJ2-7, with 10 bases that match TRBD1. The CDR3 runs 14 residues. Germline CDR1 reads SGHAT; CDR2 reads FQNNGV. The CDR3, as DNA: TGTGCCAGCAGCCTAGACAGGGGGCCCTACGAGCAGTACTTC. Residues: CASSLDRGPYEQYF.

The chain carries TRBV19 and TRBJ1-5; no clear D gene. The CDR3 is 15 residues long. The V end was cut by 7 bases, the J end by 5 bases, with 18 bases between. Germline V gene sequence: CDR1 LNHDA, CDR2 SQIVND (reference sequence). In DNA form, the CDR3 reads TGTGCCAGTAAGGAAATTGGCGGCTGGGATCAGCCCCAGCATTTT. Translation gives CASKEIGGWDQPQHF.

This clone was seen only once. The CDR3 loop is CATSDEWAGELFF. For the CDR3, the DNA is TGTGCCACCTCCGACGAGTGGGCCGGGGAGCTGTTTTTT. This sequence joins TRBV24-1 and TRBJ2-2; no clear D gene. The CDR3 runs to 13 residues. V was cut by 9 bases and J by 6 bases, with 13 bases left in between. Germline assignment: CDR1 KGHDR and CDR2 SFDVKD.

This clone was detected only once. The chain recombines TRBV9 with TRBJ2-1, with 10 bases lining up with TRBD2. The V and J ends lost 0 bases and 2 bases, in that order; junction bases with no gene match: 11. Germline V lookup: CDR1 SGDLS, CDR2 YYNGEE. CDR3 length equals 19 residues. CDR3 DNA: TGTGCCAGCAGCGTAGGCCTACGGCTAGCGGGAGAGGCCTACAATGAGCAGTTCTTC. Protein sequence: CASSVGLRLAGEAYNEQFF.

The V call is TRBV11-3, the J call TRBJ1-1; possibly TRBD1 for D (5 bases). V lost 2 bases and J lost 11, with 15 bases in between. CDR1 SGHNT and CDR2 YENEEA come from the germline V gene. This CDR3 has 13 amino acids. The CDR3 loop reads CASSLQTARLAFF. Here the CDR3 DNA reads TGTGCCAGCAGCTTACAGACAGCGAGGCTCGCTTTCTTT.

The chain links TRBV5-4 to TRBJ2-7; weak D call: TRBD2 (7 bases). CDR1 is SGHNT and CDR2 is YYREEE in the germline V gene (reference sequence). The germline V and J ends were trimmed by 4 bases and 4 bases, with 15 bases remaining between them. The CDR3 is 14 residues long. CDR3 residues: CASSPGGRGYEQYF. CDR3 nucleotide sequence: TGTGCCAGCAGCCCCGGGGGGCGAGGATACGAGCAGTACTTC.

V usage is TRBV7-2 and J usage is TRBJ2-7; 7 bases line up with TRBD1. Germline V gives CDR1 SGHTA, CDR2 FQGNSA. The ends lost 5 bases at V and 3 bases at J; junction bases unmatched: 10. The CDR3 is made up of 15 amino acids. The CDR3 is CASSPTTGTDYEQYF. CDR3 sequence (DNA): TGTGCCAGCAGCCCTACGACCGGGACAGACTACGAGCAGTACTTC.